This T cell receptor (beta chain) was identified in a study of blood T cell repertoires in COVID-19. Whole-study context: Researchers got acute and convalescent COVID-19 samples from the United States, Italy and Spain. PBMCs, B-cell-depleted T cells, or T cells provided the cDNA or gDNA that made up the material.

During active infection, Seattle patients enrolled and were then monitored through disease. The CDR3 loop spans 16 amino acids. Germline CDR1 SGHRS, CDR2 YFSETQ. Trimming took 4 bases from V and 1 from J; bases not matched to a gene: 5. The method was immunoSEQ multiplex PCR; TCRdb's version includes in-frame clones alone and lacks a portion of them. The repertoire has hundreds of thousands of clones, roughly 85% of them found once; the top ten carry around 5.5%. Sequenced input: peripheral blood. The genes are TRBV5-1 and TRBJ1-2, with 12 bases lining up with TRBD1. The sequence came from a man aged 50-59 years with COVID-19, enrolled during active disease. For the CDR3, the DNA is TGCGCCAGCAGCACGGGACAGGGGGCCGTTAACTATGGCTACACCTTC. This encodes CASSTGQGAVNYGYTF.